The 28 T cell receptor beta chains listed next were all sequenced from one sample in a study of T cell clones after liver transplantation. The protocol was immunoSEQ multiplex PCR, while the TCRdb copy is restricted to in-frame clones and leaves out a portion. Of under 55,000 clones listed, roughly 86% are singletons. This sample comprised CD4+ T cells from blood, obtained 24 months after liver transplant. The source is a human patient who received a liver transplant. Some T cells may be transferred from the graft donor.

The CDR3 sequence: CASSIPGGENTEAFF. The CDR3 DNA follows: TGTGCCAGCAGCATCCCGGGGGGAGAGAACACTGAAGCTTTCTTT. The chain has TRBV28 and TRBJ1-1, with D perhaps TRBD1 (5 bases). Germline lookup yields CDR1 MDHEN and CDR2 SYDVKM. Trimming cost V 6 bases and J 1 base, with 15 bases left between them. There are 15 residues in the CDR3.

The chain uses TRBV18 and TRBJ2-5, with D perhaps matching TRBD1 (5 bases). Germline values: CDR1 KGHSH, CDR2 LQKENI. The ends were cut back, 3 bases at V and 2 bases at J, with 16 bases in the middle. The CDR3 sequence is 16 residues long. CDR3 loop: CASSPTGRALQETQYF. The DNA for the CDR3 is TGTGCCAGCTCACCCACGGGCAGGGCGCTACAAGAGACCCAGTACTTC.

This clone has only a few counts. V usage is TRBV9 and J usage is TRBJ1-2, with TRBD1 matching 10 bases. The ends lost 3 bases at V and 4 bases at J; junction bases unmatched: 6. The CDR3 totals 15 residues. Germline CDR1 and CDR2: SGDLS and YYNGEE. CDR3 DNA: TGTGCCAGCAGCGGCCGGGACAGGGGCTCCTATGGCTACACCTTC. It is translated as CASSGRDRGSYGYTF. The full variable domain, completed using reference TRBV9 and TRBJ1-2, is DSGVTQTPKHLITATGQRVTLRCSPRSGDLSVYWYQQSLDQGLQFLIQYYNGEERAKGNILERFSAQQFPDLHSELNLSSLELGDSALYFCASSGRDRGSYGYTFGSGTRLTVV.

The J gene is TRBJ2-4, the V gene TRBV28; 10 nucleotides line up with TRBD1. This CDR3 comprises 15 residues. Trimming removed 6 bases from V and 5 bases from J; junction bases left unmatched: 7. Germline assignment: CDR1 MDHEN and CDR2 SYDVKM. As DNA, the CDR3 is TGTGCCAGCAGAGCCCTAGGGACAGGGGAAAACATTCAGTACTTC. Translated, it gives CASRALGTGENIQYF. Together with reference TRBV28 and TRBJ2-4, the CDR3 gives the full variable domain: DVKVTQSSRYLVKRTGEKVFLECVQDMDHENMFWYRQDPGLGLRLIYFSYDVKMKEKGDIPEGYSVSREKKERFSLILESASTNQTSMYLCASRALGTGENIQYFGAGTRLSVL.

Only a few counts were recorded for this clone. The V call is TRBV7-3, the J call TRBJ1-1; D is perhaps TRBD1 (5 bases). This CDR3 spans 15 amino acids. V shed 3 bases and J shed 6 bases, with 17 bases lying between them. CDR1 SGHTA and CDR2 FQGTGA come from the germline V gene. CDR3 bases: TGTGCCAGCAGCTTTACCCTGGGGGATCGTGCTGAAGCTTTCTTT. Encoded protein: CASSFTLGDRAEAFF.

This chain joins TRBV23-1 and TRBJ1-1, with 8 bases aligning to TRBD1. TRBV23-1 is reported as an ORF; its role is uncertain. The CDR3 spans 15 residues. Losses at the gene ends were 2 bases for V and 4 bases for J; bases not matched to a gene: 6. CDR3 residues: CASSQPHRGSTEAFF. The CDR3 DNA reads as TGCGCCAGCAGTCAACCGCACAGGGGGAGCACTGAAGCTTTCTTT.

The rearrangement uses TRBV28 and TRBJ2-2; D gene ambiguous. CDR1 is MDHEN, CDR2 SYDVKM, per germline. The CDR3 is 14 residues long. Trimming pared 7 bases from V and 5 bases from J, leaving 14 bases between. The CDR3 bases are TGTGCCAGCACCCCCTGGGGTGGTACCGGGGAGCTGTTTTTT. Translation gives CASTPWGGTGELFF.

V and J are TRBV6-6 and TRBJ1-2, with D maybe TRBD1 (5 bases). The CDR3 is made up of 15 amino acids. Trimming shortened V by 6 bases and J by 4 bases, and 18 bases separated the two germline ends. Germline values: CDR1 MNHNY, CDR2 SVGAGI (reference sequence). The CDR3 DNA follows: TGTGCCAGCAGCCCTGTGATGGGGGGGATCTATGGCTACACCTTC. Its translation is CASSPVMGGIYGYTF.

This chain joins TRBV14 and TRBJ2-2, with 7 bases fitting TRBD1. The CDR3 length is 17 residues. Looked up from germline, CDR1 is SGHDN and CDR2 is FVKESK. V trimming: 4 bases; J trimming: 0 bases; junction bases outside the gene matches: 8. The CDR3 sequence is CASSLQGPLANTGELFF. CDR3 sequence (DNA): TGTGCCAGCAGCCTACAGGGGCCCCTGGCGAACACCGGGGAGCTGTTTTTT. The variable domain in full, completed from reference TRBV14 and TRBJ2-2, reads EAGVTQFPSHSVIEKGQTVTLRCDPISGHDNLYWYRRVMGKEIKFLLHFVKESKQDESGMPNNRFLAERTGGTYSTLKVQPAELEDSGVYFCASSLQGPLANTGELFFGEGSRLTVL.

J is TRBJ2-3 and V is TRBV4-3, with a weak D call TRBD1 (5 bases). The CDR3 consists of 16 residues. The germline gives CDR1 LGHNA, CDR2 YSLEER. V was clipped by 1 base and J by 1 base, with 12 bases between them. CDR3 in DNA: TGCGCCAGCAGCCAAGGGCCAGGGAAGGGCACAGATACGCAGTATTTT. The encoded protein is CASSQGPGKGTDTQYF.

The chain carries TRBV18 and TRBJ2-7, with D perhaps assigned TRBD1 or TRBD2 (5 bases each). This CDR3 is 13 amino acids long. Germline CDR1 is KGHSH and CDR2 is LQKENI. V was cut by 5 bases and J by 1 base, with 9 bases left in between. CDR3 region: CASSEGQSYEQYF. The DNA of the CDR3 is TGTGCCAGCTCAGAGGGGCAGTCCTACGAGCAGTACTTC.

This clone came up once. The genes are TRBV4-1 and TRBJ2-7; the match to TRBD2 covers 7 bases. The germline gives CDR1 MGHRA, CDR2 YSYEKL. The V segment lost 1 base and the J segment 3 bases; nucleotides outside the gene matches: 12. The CDR3 is 17 residues long. In nucleotides, the CDR3 is TGCGCCAGCAGCCAAGCGGGCGGGAGCGGGTTTAACTACGAGCAGTACTTC. It yields the protein CASSQAGGSGFNYEQYF.

The chain employs TRBV5-1 and TRBJ2-3, with D perhaps matching TRBD1 (6 bases). With 5 bases removed from V and 0 bases from J, the gap between germline ends came to 10 bases. Germline CDR1 reads SGHRS; CDR2 reads YFSETQ. This CDR3 region has 14 residues. CDR3 amino acids: CASSRGSSTDTQYF. CDR3 sequence (DNA): TGCGCCAGCAGTAGGGGGTCTAGCACAGATACGCAGTATTTT.

This chain links TRBV2 with TRBJ1-6; D is ambiguous. CDR3 length: 14 amino acids. Germline CDR1 SNHLY, CDR2 FYNNEI. The ends were cut back, 6 bases at V and 5 bases at J, with 11 bases in the middle. CDR3 amino acids: CASSVTVNNSPLHF. CDR3 bases: TGTGCCAGCAGCGTCACAGTCAATAATTCACCCCTCCACTTT. Full variable domain (rest looked up from reference TRBV2 and TRBJ1-6): EPEVTQTPSHQVTQMGQEVILRCVPISNHLYFYWYRQILGQKVEFLVSFYNNEISEKSEIFDDQFSVERPDGSNFTLKIRSTKLEDSAMYFCASSVTVNNSPLHFGNGTRLTVT.

This rearrangement joins TRBV5-1 to TRBJ2-1; no clear D. CDR3 length: 16 residues. Per germline, CDR1 SGHRS and CDR2 YFSETQ. V was pared by 3 bases and J by 0 bases, with 13 bases between. As DNA, the CDR3 is TGCGCCAGCAGCTATGACGGCAGGAGCTCCTACAATGAGCAGTTCTTC. As protein: CASSYDGRSSYNEQFF.

The table lists this clone with a count of one. J is TRBJ1-2 and V is TRBV5-4; D remains ambiguous. Deletions cut 0 bases from V and 4 bases from J, with 19 bases between. Germline CDR1 and CDR2: SGHNT and YYREEE (reference sequence). The CDR3 spans 17 residues. The CDR3 DNA sequence: TGTGCCAGCAGCTTGGAAGGGAAGGGTGTAATAGGCTATGGCTACACCTTC. Translating it yields CASSLEGKGVIGYGYTF.

This chain uses TRBV10-3 with TRBJ2-7, with 7 bases identical to TRBD2. In germline, CDR1 is ENHRY, CDR2 SYGVKD. This CDR3 comprises 13 residues. Trimming at V came to 6 bases and at J to 1 base, leaving 3 bases not matched to a gene. DNA of the CDR3: TGTGCCATCAGGGGGACTATGTCCTACGAGCAGTACTTC. It specifies CAIRGTMSYEQYF.

The chain links TRBV28 to TRBJ2-1; 8 bases fit TRBD2. From germline, CDR1 is MDHEN and CDR2 SYDVKM. The V gene end was trimmed by 7 bases and the J gene end by 6 bases; junction bases not matched to a gene: 5. CDR3 length equals 13 residues. CDR3 in DNA: TGTGCCAGCAACCTTGGACTAGCCAATGAGCAGTTCTTC. Its protein is CASNLGLANEQFF.

The genes are TRBV19 and TRBJ2-6; D gene ambiguous. The germline V and J ends were trimmed by 3 bases and 0 bases, with 12 bases remaining between them. The germline CDR1 and CDR2 sequences are LNHDA and SQIVND (reference sequence). This CDR3 has 17 residues. As DNA, the CDR3 is TGTGCCAGTAGTATTAGCCTAAGAAACTCTGGGGCCAACGTCCTGACTTTC. It specifies CASSISLRNSGANVLTF.

The chain combines TRBV7-2 with TRBJ1-4; D is possibly TRBD1 (6 bases). The CDR3 sequence is 15 residues long. The V gene lost 5 bases and the J gene lost 0 bases, with 10 bases spanning the gap. Per the germline V gene, CDR1 is SGHTA and CDR2 is FQGNSA. DNA of the CDR3: TGTGCCAGCAGCGCCGGACAGACAACTAATGAAAAACTGTTTTTT. Translation: CASSAGQTTNEKLFF.

This clone was seen a single time. V and J are TRBV7-2 and TRBJ2-3, with 11 bases identical to TRBD2. The CDR3 is 16 amino acids. V shed 2 bases, J shed 5 bases, and the junction held 6 bases outside the gene matches. CDR1 is SGHTA and CDR2 is FQGNSA in the germline V gene. In DNA form, the CDR3 reads TGTGCCAGCAGCTTACTAGCGGGAGGATCTGGAGATACGCAGTATTTT. Translating gives CASSLLAGGSGDTQYF.

The V and J genes are TRBV5-6 and TRBJ1-5, with a possible D match to TRBD1 (6 bases). Per germline, CDR1 SGHDT and CDR2 YYEEEE. The CDR3 is made up of 15 amino acids. The ends were cut back, 3 bases at V and 6 bases at J, with 16 bases in the middle. The CDR3 nucleotides are TGTGCCAGCAGCTCAGCCGCCCTCAGGGGTCAGCCCCAGCATTTT. Its protein is CASSSAALRGQPQHF.

The gene calls are TRBV7-2 and TRBJ2-3, with TRBD2 identical over 8 bases. J lost 4 bases, V lost 5 bases, and 11 bases had no gene match. The CDR3 runs to 16 residues. Germline V gives CDR1 SGHTA, CDR2 FQGNSA. As DNA, the CDR3 is TGTGCCAGCAGCCCGAAGTTGAGCGGGAGATCAGATACGCAGTATTTT. It translates to CASSPKLSGRSDTQYF.

V is TRBV6-5 and J is TRBJ1-2; TRBD1 is a possible D gene (5 bases). The V gene's germline CDR1 is MNHEY and CDR2 SVGAGI. The CDR3 sequence is 12 residues long. The V gene lost 8 bases and the J gene lost 7 bases, with 14 bases spanning the gap. CDR3 coding DNA: TGTGCCAGCGGGGCCCCTAAGAGTGGCTACACCTTC. Its protein product is CASGAPKSGYTF.

This clone was detected once. This chain joins TRBV19 and TRBJ1-5; TRBD1 is a possible D gene (6 bases). Germline V CDR1 and CDR2: LNHDA, SQIVND (reference sequence). There are 15 residues in the CDR3. Deletions cut 7 bases from V and 6 bases from J, with 19 bases between. The DNA of the CDR3 is TGTGCCAGTATCTCCGTGGGGGGGGGCGGTCAGCCCCAGCATTTT. It encodes CASISVGGGGQPQHF.

This clone was detected once. The CDR3 region is CATSRQILDRGSYEQYF. CDR3 bases: TGTGCCACCAGCAGACAAATACTGGACAGGGGTTCTTACGAGCAGTACTTC. The rearrangement uses TRBV15 and TRBJ2-7, with 9 bases identical to TRBD1. The germline V gene has CDR1 LNHNV and CDR2 YYDKDF (reference sequence). V dropped 2 bases and J dropped 4; count of bases not matched to a gene: 12. The CDR3 has 17 residues.

This clone was recorded once. This chain links TRBV11-2 with TRBJ2-5; D gene ambiguous. Germline CDR1 and CDR2: SGHAT and FQNNGV. The CDR3 sequence is 14 residues long. Trimming stripped 0 bases from V and 5 bases from J, with 10 bases between. The CDR3 protein is CASSLDSRRETQYF. In DNA, the CDR3 is TGTGCCAGCAGCTTAGATAGTCGGCGTGAGACCCAGTACTTC.

The rearrangement joins TRBV30 to TRBJ1-5; tentatively, D is TRBD1 (6 bases). The germline gives CDR1 GTSNPN, CDR2 SVGIG (reference sequence). V was clipped by 1 base and J by 3 bases, with 10 bases between them. The CDR3 has 14 residues. The CDR3 DNA reads TGTGCCTGGAGTGCTGGACAGTTCAATCAGCCCCAGCATTTT. Translation: CAWSAGQFNQPQHF.